The 4 T cell receptor beta chains in this list originate from one sample, sequenced in a study of blood T cell repertoires in COVID-19. Some clones are missing from TCRdb's copy, which holds only in-frame ones; the method was immunoSEQ multiplex PCR. The sample has about 26,000 clones; 66% are singletons. Material: peripheral blood. Source of these receptors: a man between 60 and 70 years old with active or convalescent COVID-19.

The rearrangement joins TRBV5-6 to TRBJ1-4; 8 bases line up with TRBD1. Losses at the gene ends were 4 bases for V and 7 bases for J; bases not matched to a gene: 9. Germline CDR1 SGHDT, CDR2 YYEEEE. There are 15 residues in the CDR3. CDR3 sequence: CASSLRTGWSEKLFF. The DNA for the CDR3 is TGTGCCAGCAGCCTTAGGACAGGGTGGAGTGAAAAACTGTTTTTT.

This clone was observed a few times. The J gene is TRBJ2-1, the V gene TRBV5-8, with 7 bases lining up with TRBD1. CDR1 and CDR2 from the germline V gene are SGHTS and YDEGEE. Trimming cost V 3 bases and J 3 bases; bases outside gene matches: 9. The CDR3 sequence is 16 residues long. The chain's CDR3 is CASSSRTGLYYNEQFF. CDR3 bases: TGTGCCAGCAGCTCCCGGACAGGCCTTTACTACAATGAGCAGTTCTTC. The variable domain in full, with the rest retrieved from reference TRBV5-8 and TRBJ2-1, is EAGVTQSPTHLIKTRGQQATLRCSPISGHTSVYWYQQALGLGLQFLLWYDEGEERNRGNFPPRFSGRQFPNYSSELNVNALELEDSALYLCASSSRTGLYYNEQFFGPGTRLTVL.

This clone was recorded a few times. V and J are TRBV6-5 and TRBJ1-1; tentative D call: TRBD1 (6 bases). Per the germline V gene, CDR1 is MNHEY and CDR2 is SVGAGI. This CDR3 contains 14 residues. Trimming removed 5 bases from V and 4 bases from J, with 14 bases in between. The CDR3 bases are TGTGCCAGCAGTCGCACAGGGTTTGGCACTGAAGCTTTCTTT. It yields the protein CASSRTGFGTEAFF.

V and J are TRBV12-5 and TRBJ2-6; unclear D gene. There are 13 residues in the CDR3. V lost 5 bases, J lost 4 bases, and 6 bases lay in between. The V gene's germline CDR1 is LGHNT and CDR2 FRNRAP. CDR3 in DNA: TGTGCTAGTGGTGAGTCCGGGGCCAACGTCCTGACTTTC. Translated: CASGESGANVLTF.